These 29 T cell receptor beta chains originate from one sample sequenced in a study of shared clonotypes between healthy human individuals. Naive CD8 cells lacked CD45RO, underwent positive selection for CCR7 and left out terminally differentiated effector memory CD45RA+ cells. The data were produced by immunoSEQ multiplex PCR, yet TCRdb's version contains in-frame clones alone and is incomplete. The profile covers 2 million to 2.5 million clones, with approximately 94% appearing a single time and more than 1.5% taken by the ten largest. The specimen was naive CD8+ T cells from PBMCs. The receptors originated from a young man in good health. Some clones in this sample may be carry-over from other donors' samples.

In DNA, the CDR3 is TGCGCCAGCAGCTTAGTGAATGGAGGTGAGCAGTTCTTC. This translates into CASSLVNGGEQFF. The V and J genes are TRBV5-1 and TRBJ2-1, with D possibly matching TRBD2 (5 bases). This CDR3 region has 13 residues. Looked up from germline, CDR1 is SGHRS and CDR2 is YFSETQ. V gave up 2 bases and J gave up 9 bases, with 12 bases separating them.

CDR3 nucleotide sequence: TGTGCCAGCAGTCGAACAGGGCTGGGCAATGAGCAGTTCTTC. Encoded protein: CASSRTGLGNEQFF. The V call is TRBV6-1, the J call TRBJ2-1; possibly TRBD1 for D (6 bases). Germline CDR1 reads MNHNS; CDR2 reads SASEGT. The V end was cut by 5 bases, the J end by 6 bases, with 14 bases between. The CDR3 is made up of 14 amino acids.

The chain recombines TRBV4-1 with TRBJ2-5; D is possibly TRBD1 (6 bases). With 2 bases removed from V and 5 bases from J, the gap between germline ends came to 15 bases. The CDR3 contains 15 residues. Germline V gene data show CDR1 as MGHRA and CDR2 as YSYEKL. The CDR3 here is CASSQPGQGRETQYF. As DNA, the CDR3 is TGCGCCAGCAGCCAACCAGGGCAGGGGCGGGAGACCCAGTACTTC.

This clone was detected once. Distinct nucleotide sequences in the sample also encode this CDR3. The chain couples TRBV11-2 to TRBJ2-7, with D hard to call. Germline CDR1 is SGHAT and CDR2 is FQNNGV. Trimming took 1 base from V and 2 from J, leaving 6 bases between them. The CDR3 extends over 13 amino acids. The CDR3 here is CASSLGRTYEQYF. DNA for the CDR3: TGTGCCAGCAGCTTAGGCCGCACCTACGAGCAGTACTTC.

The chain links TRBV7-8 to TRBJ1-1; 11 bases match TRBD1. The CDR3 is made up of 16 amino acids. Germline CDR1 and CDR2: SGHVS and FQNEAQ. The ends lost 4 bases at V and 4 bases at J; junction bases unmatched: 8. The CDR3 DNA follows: TGTGCCAGCAGCTCTAGGACAGGGGGCTTGGGCACTGAAGCTTTCTTT. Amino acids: CASSSRTGGLGTEAFF.

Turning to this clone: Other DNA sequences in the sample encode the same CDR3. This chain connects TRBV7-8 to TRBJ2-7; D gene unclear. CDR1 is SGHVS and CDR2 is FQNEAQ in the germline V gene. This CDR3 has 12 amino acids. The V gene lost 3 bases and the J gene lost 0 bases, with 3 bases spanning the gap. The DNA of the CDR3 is TGTGCCAGCAGCTTTAGCTCCTACGAGCAGTACTTC. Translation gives CASSFSSYEQYF.

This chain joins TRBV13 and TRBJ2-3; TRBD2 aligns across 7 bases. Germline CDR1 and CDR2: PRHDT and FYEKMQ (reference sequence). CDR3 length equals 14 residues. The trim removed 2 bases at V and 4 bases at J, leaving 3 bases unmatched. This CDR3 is CASSLFREADTQYF. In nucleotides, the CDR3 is TGTGCCAGCAGCTTATTCCGGGAGGCAGATACGCAGTATTTT.

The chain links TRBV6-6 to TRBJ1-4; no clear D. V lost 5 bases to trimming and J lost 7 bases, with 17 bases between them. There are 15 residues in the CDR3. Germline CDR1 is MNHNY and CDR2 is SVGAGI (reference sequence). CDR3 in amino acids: CASSHGVRLGEKLFF. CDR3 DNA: TGTGCCAGCAGTCACGGGGTGCGGTTAGGTGAAAAACTGTTTTTT.

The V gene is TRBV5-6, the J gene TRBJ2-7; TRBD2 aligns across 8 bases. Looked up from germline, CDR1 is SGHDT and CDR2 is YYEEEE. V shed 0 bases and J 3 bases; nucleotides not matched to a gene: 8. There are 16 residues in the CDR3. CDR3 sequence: CASSLALSGKDYEQYF. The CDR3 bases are TGTGCCAGCAGCTTGGCCCTTAGCGGGAAGGACTACGAGCAGTACTTC.

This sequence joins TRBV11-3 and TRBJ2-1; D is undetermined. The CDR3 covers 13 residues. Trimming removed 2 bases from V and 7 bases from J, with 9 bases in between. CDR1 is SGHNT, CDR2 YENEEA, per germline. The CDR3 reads CASSLRPPNEQFF. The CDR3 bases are TGTGCCAGCAGCTTAAGGCCCCCAAATGAGCAGTTCTTC.

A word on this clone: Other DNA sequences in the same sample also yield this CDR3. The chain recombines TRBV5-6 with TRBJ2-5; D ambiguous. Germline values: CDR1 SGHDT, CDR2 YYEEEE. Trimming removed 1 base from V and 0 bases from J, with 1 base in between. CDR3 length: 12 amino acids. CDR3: CASSLYQETQYF. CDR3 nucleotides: TGTGCCAGCAGCTTGTACCAAGAGACCCAGTACTTC.

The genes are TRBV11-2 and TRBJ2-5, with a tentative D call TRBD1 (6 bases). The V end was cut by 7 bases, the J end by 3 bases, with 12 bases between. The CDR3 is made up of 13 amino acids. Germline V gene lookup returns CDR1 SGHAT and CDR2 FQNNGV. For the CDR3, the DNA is TGTGCCAGCACCAGGGACACTGAAGAGACCCAGTACTTC. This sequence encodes CASTRDTEETQYF.

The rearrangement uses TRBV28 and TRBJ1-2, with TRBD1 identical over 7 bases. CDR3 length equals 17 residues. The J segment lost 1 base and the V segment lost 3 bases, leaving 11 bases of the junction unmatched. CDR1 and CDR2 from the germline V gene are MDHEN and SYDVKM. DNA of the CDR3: TGTGCCAGCAGTTTTCAGGGGGTAGGGGCACTTAACTATGGCTACACCTTC. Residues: CASSFQGVGALNYGYTF.

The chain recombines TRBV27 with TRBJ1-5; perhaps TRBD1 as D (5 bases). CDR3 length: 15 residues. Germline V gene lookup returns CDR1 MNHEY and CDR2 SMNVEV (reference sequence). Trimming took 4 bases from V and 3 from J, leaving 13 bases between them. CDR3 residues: CASSSGPFSNQPQHF. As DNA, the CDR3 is TGTGCCAGCAGTTCGGGACCTTTCTCCAATCAGCCCCAGCATTTT.

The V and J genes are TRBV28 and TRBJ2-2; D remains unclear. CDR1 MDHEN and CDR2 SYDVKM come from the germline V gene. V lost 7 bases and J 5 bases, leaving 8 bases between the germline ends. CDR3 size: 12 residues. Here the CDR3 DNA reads TGTGCCAGCACCCCCCCTACCGGGGAGCTGTTTTTT. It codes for CASTPPTGELFF.

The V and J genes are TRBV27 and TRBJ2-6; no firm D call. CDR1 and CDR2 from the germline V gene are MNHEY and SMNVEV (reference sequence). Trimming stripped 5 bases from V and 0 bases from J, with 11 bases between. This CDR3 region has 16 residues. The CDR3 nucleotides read TGTGCCAGCAGTCCGTTTTGGTCCTCTGGGGCCAACGTCCTGACTTTC. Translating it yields CASSPFWSSGANVLTF.

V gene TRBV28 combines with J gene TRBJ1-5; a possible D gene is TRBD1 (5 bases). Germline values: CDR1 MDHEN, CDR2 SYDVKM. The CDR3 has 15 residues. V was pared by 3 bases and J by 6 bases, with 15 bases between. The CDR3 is CASSLFRGPGQPQHF. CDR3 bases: TGTGCCAGCAGTTTGTTTAGGGGTCCAGGTCAGCCCCAGCATTTT.

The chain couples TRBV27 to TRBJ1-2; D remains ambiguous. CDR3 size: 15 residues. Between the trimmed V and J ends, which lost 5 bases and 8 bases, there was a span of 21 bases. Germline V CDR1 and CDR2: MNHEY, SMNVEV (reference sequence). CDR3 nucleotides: TGTGCCAGCAGTCCCGCTATGGGGAGATCGAAGGGCTACACCTTC. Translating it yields CASSPAMGRSKGYTF.

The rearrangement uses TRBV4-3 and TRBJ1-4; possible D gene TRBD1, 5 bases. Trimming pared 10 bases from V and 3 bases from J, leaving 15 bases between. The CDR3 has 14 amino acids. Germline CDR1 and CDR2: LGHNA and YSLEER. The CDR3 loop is CATRGPTPNEKLFF. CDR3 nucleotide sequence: TGCGCCACCCGGGGCCCTACCCCTAATGAAAAACTGTTTTTT.

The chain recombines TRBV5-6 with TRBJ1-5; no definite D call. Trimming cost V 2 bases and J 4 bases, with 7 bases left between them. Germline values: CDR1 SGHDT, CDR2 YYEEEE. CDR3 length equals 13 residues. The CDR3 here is CASSLTVNQPQHF. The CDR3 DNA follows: TGTGCCAGCAGCTTAACAGTGAATCAGCCCCAGCATTTT. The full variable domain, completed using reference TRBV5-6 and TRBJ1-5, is DAGVTQSPTHLIKTRGQQVTLRCSPKSGHDTVSWYQQALGQGPQFIFQYYEEEERQRGNFPDRFSGHQFPNYSSELNVNALLLGDSALYLCASSLTVNQPQHFGDGTRLSIL.

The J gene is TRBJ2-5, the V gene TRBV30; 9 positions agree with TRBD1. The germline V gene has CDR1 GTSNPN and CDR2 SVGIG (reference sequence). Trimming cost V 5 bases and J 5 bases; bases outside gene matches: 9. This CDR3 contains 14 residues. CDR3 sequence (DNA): TGTGCCTGGGGGGTCGGGACAGGGAGGGAGACCCAGTACTTC. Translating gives CAWGVGTGRETQYF. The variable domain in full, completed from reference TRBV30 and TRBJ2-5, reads SQTIHQWPATLVQPVGSPLSLECTVEGTSNPNLYWYRQAAGRGLQLLFYSVGIGQISSEVPQNLSASRPQDRQFILSSKKLLLSDSGFYLCAWGVGTGRETQYFGPGTRLLVL.

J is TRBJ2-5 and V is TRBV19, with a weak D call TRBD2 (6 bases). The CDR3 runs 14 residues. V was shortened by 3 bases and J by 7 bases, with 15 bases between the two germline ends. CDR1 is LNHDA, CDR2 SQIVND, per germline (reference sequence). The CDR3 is CASSILAGTGTQYF. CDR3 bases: TGTGCCAGTAGTATTCTGGCGGGGACGGGGACCCAGTACTTC.

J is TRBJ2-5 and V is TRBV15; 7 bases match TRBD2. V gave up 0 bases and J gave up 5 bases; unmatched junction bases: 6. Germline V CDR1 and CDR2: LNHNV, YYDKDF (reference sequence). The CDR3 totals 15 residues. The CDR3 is CATSRDGEGPETQYF. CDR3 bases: TGTGCCACCAGCAGAGATGGGGAGGGTCCCGAGACCCAGTACTTC.

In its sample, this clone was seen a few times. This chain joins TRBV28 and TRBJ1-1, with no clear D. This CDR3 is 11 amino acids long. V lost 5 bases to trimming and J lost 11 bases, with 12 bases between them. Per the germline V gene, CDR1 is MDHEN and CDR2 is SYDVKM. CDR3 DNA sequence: TGTGCCAGCAGTACCGGACGCGAGGCTTTCTTT. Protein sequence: CASSTGREAFF.

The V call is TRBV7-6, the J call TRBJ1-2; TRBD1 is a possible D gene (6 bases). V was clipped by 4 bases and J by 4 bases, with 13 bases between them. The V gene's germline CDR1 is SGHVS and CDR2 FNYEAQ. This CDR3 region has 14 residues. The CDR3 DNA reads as TGTGCCAGCAGCTCGGGGAGGGACATCTATGGCTACACCTTC. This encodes CASSSGRDIYGYTF.

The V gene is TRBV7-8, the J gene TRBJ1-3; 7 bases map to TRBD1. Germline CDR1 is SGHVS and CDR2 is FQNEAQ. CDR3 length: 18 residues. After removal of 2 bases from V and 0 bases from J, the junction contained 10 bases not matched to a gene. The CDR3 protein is CASSLSRQGGNSGNTIYF. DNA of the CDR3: TGTGCCAGCAGCTTATCCCGACAGGGAGGGAACTCTGGAAACACCATATATTTT.

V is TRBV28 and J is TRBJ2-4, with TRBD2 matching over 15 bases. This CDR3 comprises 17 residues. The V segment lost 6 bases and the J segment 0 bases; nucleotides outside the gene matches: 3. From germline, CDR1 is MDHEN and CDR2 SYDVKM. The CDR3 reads CASSGLAGGLAKNIQYF. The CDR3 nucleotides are TGTGCCAGCAGCGGACTAGCGGGAGGGCTAGCCAAAAACATTCAGTACTTC.

The CDR3 bases are TGTGCCAGCAGTTCCCGGGGTTTGATACGTCCCTACTACGAGCAGTACTTC. Amino acids: CASSSRGLIRPYYEQYF. The rearrangement joins TRBV28 to TRBJ2-7; a possible D gene is TRBD2 (5 bases). The CDR3 consists of 17 residues. V lost 4 bases to trimming and J lost 3 bases, with 22 bases between them. Germline CDR1 MDHEN, CDR2 SYDVKM.

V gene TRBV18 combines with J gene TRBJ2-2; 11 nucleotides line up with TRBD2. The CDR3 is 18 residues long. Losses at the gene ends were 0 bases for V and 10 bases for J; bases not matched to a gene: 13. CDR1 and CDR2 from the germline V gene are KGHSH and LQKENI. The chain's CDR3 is CASSPPSVSGRAFSELFF. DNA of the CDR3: TGTGCCAGCTCACCACCTTCGGTTAGCGGGAGGGCCTTCTCGGAGCTGTTTTTT.